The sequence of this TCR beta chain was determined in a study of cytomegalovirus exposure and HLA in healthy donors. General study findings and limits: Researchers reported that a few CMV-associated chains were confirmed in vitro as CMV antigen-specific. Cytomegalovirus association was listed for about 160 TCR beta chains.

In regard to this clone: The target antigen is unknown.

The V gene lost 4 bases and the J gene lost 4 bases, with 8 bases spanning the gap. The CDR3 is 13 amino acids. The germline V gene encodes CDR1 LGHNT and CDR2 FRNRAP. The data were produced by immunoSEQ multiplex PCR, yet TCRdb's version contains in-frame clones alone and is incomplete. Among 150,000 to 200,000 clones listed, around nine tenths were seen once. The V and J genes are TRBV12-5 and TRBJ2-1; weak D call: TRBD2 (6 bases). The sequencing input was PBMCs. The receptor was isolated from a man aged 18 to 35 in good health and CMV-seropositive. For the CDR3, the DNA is TGTGCTAGTGGTTCGGGGACTTACAATGAGCAGTTCTTC. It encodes CASGSGTYNEQFF.